These 22 T cell receptor beta chains originate from one sample sequenced in a study of cytomegalovirus exposure and HLA in healthy donors. The PCR made use of 60 Vbeta and 13 Jbeta primers. This table comes from immunoSEQ multiplex PCR, and its TCRdb copy is limited to in-frame clones, with some not included. Of around 150,000 clones in the sample, roughly 85% were seen once. The sequencing sample was made of PBMCs. The receptor set was obtained from a man aged 40-49 years in good health and CMV-seronegative.

The rearrangement links TRBV19 to TRBJ2-5; 10 bases line up with TRBD2. From germline, CDR1 is LNHDA and CDR2 SQIVND (reference sequence). V dropped 6 bases and J dropped 6; count of bases not matched to a gene: 10. This CDR3 region has 15 residues. The CDR3 nucleotides read TGTGCCAGTAGCTCCGGAGCGGGGGGGCGAAAGACCCAGTACTTC. Translation: CASSSGAGGRKTQYF.

The gene calls are TRBV7-2 and TRBJ2-5; 7 bases line up with TRBD1. Trimming removed 4 bases from V and 2 bases from J; junction bases left unmatched: 4. This CDR3 contains 14 residues. Germline CDR1 and CDR2: SGHTA and FQGNSA. The CDR3 DNA follows: TGTGCCAGCAGCTGGGACAGTGAACAAGAGACCCAGTACTTC. Protein: CASSWDSEQETQYF. The full variable domain, with the rest looked up from reference TRBV7-2 and TRBJ2-5, is GAGVSQSPSNKVTEKGKDVELRCDPISGHTALYWYRQSLGQGLEFLIYFQGNSAPDKSGLPSDRFSAERTGGSVSTLTIQRTQQEDSAVYLCASSWDSEQETQYFGPGTRLLVL.

The V and J genes are TRBV11-1 and TRBJ1-1, with D hard to call. The CDR3 totals 14 residues. The germline V and J ends were trimmed by 0 bases and 1 base, with 6 bases remaining between them. From germline, CDR1 is SGHAT and CDR2 FQDESV (reference sequence). This CDR3 reads CASSLAVENTEAFF. The CDR3 nucleotides are TGTGCCAGCAGCTTAGCTGTAGAGAACACTGAAGCTTTCTTT. The full variable domain, its missing parts supplied by reference TRBV11-1 and TRBJ1-1, is EAEVAQSPRYKITEKSQAVAFWCDPISGHATLYWYRQILGQGPELLVQFQDESVVDDSQLPKDRFSAERLKGVDSTLKIQPAELGDSAMYLCASSLAVENTEAFFGQGTRLTVV.

V usage is TRBV7-6 and J usage is TRBJ2-2; no clear D gene. The CDR3 sequence is 11 residues long. With 5 bases removed from V and 8 bases from J, the gap between germline ends came to 6 bases. Looked up from germline, CDR1 is SGHVS and CDR2 is FNYEAQ. CDR3 sequence (DNA): TGTGCCAGCAGCCCCCCAGGGGAGCTGTTTTTT. Translation gives CASSPPGELFF.

This rearrangement joins TRBV14 to TRBJ1-2, with D possibly TRBD1 on 5 matching bases. Germline assignment: CDR1 SGHDN and CDR2 FVKESK. V lost 2 bases and J 8 bases, leaving 18 bases between the germline ends. This CDR3 comprises 15 residues. CDR3 in DNA: TGTGCCAGCAGCCAAACGACAGCCTACACCGGGGGCTACACCTTC. This codes for CASSQTTAYTGGYTF.

The chain combines TRBV29-1 with TRBJ1-2; 7 nucleotides line up with TRBD1. CDR3 length equals 12 residues. CDR1 is SQVTM, CDR2 ANQGSEA, per germline. The junction had 8 bases not matched to a gene; V was cut back by 6 bases and J by 7 bases. CDR3 sequence: CSVDRENGGYTF. In DNA form, the CDR3 reads TGCAGCGTCGACAGGGAGAATGGTGGCTACACCTTC. The variable domain in full, with the rest retrieved from reference TRBV29-1 and TRBJ1-2, is SAVISQKPSRDICQRGTSLTIQCQVDSQVTMMFWYRQQPGQSLTLIATANQGSEATYESGFVIDKFPISRPNLTFSTLTVSNMSPEDSSIYLCSVDRENGGYTFGSGTRLTVV.

The rearrangement links TRBV7-9 to TRBJ2-3; TRBD2 agrees at 7 bases. Trimming at V came to 1 base and at J to 1 base, leaving 14 bases not matched to a gene. The CDR3 extends over 19 amino acids. The germline V gene encodes CDR1 SEHNR and CDR2 FQNEAQ (reference sequence). CDR3 in amino acids: CASSLGDTSAPSGTDTQYF. DNA of the CDR3: TGTGCCAGCAGCTTAGGGGATACTAGCGCTCCCTCGGGCACAGATACGCAGTATTTT.

For this clone: Other DNA sequences in the same sample also yield this CDR3. The rearrangement joins TRBV7-9 to TRBJ1-4; tentatively, D is TRBD1 (5 bases). Germline CDR1 is SEHNR and CDR2 is FQNEAQ (reference sequence). V gave up 3 bases and J gave up 3 bases, with 8 bases separating them. The CDR3 totals 14 residues. The DNA for the CDR3 is TGTGCCAGCAGCTTGGGGCAGGCTAATGAAAAACTGTTTTTT. Its protein product is CASSLGQANEKLFF.

This clone showed up just once. V gene TRBV27 combines with J gene TRBJ2-1; 8 bases align to TRBD1. The CDR3 spans 22 residues. J gave up 4 bases and V 5 bases, and 28 bases lay outside the gene matches. Per the germline V gene, CDR1 is MNHEY and CDR2 is SMNVEV (reference sequence). DNA of the CDR3: TGTGCCAGCAGTCCTAGCCCCGTGTGGGGACAGGCCCCCCGGGGCCTTTACAATGAGCAGTTCTTC. Amino acids: CASSPSPVWGQAPRGLYNEQFF.

The chain has TRBV7-3 and TRBJ1-2, with D maybe TRBD1 (6 bases). The V end lost 5 bases, the J end lost 4 bases, and 11 bases lay between the germline ends. CDR1 is SGHTA, CDR2 FQGTGA, per germline. The CDR3 has 13 amino acids. The CDR3 nucleotides are TGTGCCAGCAGCGCAGGGGCCGGCTATGGCTACACCTTC. Protein sequence: CASSAGAGYGYTF.

In regard to this clone: Other DNA sequences from this sample encode an identical CDR3 as well. V and J are TRBV4-3 and TRBJ2-3; 13 nucleotides match TRBD2. The CDR3 sequence is 19 residues long. CDR1 and CDR2 from the germline V gene are LGHNA and YSLEER. V trimming: 0 bases; J trimming: 2 bases; junction bases outside the gene matches: 8. DNA for the CDR3: TGCGCCAGCAGCCAAGATTTGACTAGCGGGGGGTACTACACAGATACGCAGTATTTT. It codes for CASSQDLTSGGYYTDTQYF.

The chain links TRBV18 to TRBJ2-7; TRBD1 aligns across 9 bases. Germline assignment: CDR1 KGHSH and CDR2 LQKENI. V trimming: 5 bases; J trimming: 5 bases; junction bases outside the gene matches: 10. This CDR3 contains 15 residues. In nucleotides, the CDR3 is TGTGCCAGCTCAACCACCGGGACAGGGTGGAACGAGCAGTACTTC. This encodes CASSTTGTGWNEQYF. The full variable domain, completed using reference TRBV18 and TRBJ2-7, is NAGVMQNPRHLVRRRGQEARLRCSPMKGHSHVYWYRQLPEEGLKFMVYLQKENIIDESGMPKERFSAEFPKEGPSILRIQQVVRGDSAAYFCASSTTGTGWNEQYFGPGTRLTVT.

CDR3 protein: CASTPSAGLRAFF. CDR3 bases: TGTGCCAGCACCCCCTCTGCGGGTTTGAGAGCTTTCTTT. The V gene is TRBV6-5, the J gene TRBJ1-1, with D unresolved. Deletions cut 7 bases from V and 10 bases from J, with 19 bases between. CDR1 and CDR2 (germline): MNHEY, SVGAGI. This CDR3 spans 13 amino acids.

The V call is TRBV4-3, the J call TRBJ2-1; TRBD1 matches at 8 bases. The CDR3 consists of 14 residues. From germline, CDR1 is LGHNA and CDR2 YSLEER. The trim removed 4 bases at V and 8 bases at J, leaving 7 bases unmatched. Written as DNA, the CDR3 is TGCGCCAGCAGCCTGACAGGGGATCTTGATGAGCAGTTCTTC. It yields the protein CASSLTGDLDEQFF.

The genes are TRBV7-9 and TRBJ2-5, with 11 bases matching TRBD2. The CDR3 sequence is 18 residues long. After removal of 5 bases from V and 4 bases from J, the junction contained 15 bases not matched to a gene. Germline CDR1 is SEHNR and CDR2 is FQNEAQ (reference sequence). The CDR3 DNA follows: TGTGCCAGCAGCCCTAAGGGGGGGGCTAGCGGGAGGACAGAGACCCAGTACTTC. Protein: CASSPKGGASGRTETQYF.

The chain has TRBV5-4 and TRBJ2-2; D gene unclear. Germline V lookup: CDR1 SGHNT, CDR2 YYREEE (reference sequence). The length of the CDR3 is 13 residues. The V end was cut by 4 bases, the J end by 0 bases, with 4 bases between. CDR3 in amino acids: CASSLTNTGELFF. The CDR3 nucleotides are TGTGCCAGCAGCCTAACGAACACCGGGGAGCTGTTTTTT.

The CDR3 DNA reads TGTGCCAGCCGTGACAACTCTGGGGCCAACGTCCTGACTTTC. As protein: CASRDNSGANVLTF. The chain links TRBV28 to TRBJ2-6; the D is unclear. Per germline, CDR1 MDHEN and CDR2 SYDVKM. The ends were cut back, 8 bases at V and 0 bases at J, with 8 bases in the middle. The CDR3 covers 14 residues. Supplemented by reference TRBV28 and TRBJ2-6, the full variable domain reads DVKVTQSSRYLVKRTGEKVFLECVQDMDHENMFWYRQDPGLGLRLIYFSYDVKMKEKGDIPEGYSVSREKKERFSLILESASTNQTSMYLCASRDNSGANVLTFGAGSRLTVL.

The genes are TRBV28 and TRBJ1-4, with TRBD1 identical over 8 bases. The CDR3 sequence is 14 residues long. With 5 bases clipped from V and 4 bases from J, the junction kept 3 bases outside the gene matches. CDR1 MDHEN and CDR2 SYDVKM come from the germline V gene. The CDR3, as DNA: TGTGCCAGCAGTCCGGGACAGGATAATGAAAAACTGTTTTTT. This translates into CASSPGQDNEKLFF.

The chain couples TRBV27 to TRBJ1-1, with D perhaps matching TRBD1 (6 bases). V gave up 5 bases and J gave up 3 bases, with 10 bases separating them. Germline CDR1 and CDR2: MNHEY and SMNVEV (reference sequence). CDR3 size: 13 residues. CDR3 sequence (DNA): TGTGCCAGCAGTGGGGGCCTGGACACTGAAGCTTTCTTT. This codes for CASSGGLDTEAFF.

The chain has TRBV14 and TRBJ2-1, with TRBD2 identical over 7 bases. Looked up from germline, CDR1 is SGHDN and CDR2 is FVKESK. V shed 5 bases and J 8 bases; nucleotides not matched to a gene: 6. CDR3 length: 13 residues. The CDR3 sequence: CASSTLSGDEQFF. The CDR3 DNA follows: TGTGCCAGCAGCACGCTAAGCGGGGATGAGCAGTTCTTC.

The chain is built from TRBV2 and TRBJ2-3; 8 bases agree with TRBD1. Germline assignment: CDR1 SNHLY and CDR2 FYNNEI. This CDR3 is 17 amino acids long. V lost 2 bases to trimming and J lost 7 bases; unmatched junction nucleotides: 14. The CDR3 DNA is TGTGCCAGCAGTGAATGGATGACAGGGGCGGTTATGAATACGCAGTATTTT. Its protein is CASSEWMTGAVMNTQYF.

V usage is TRBV15 and J usage is TRBJ2-5; 9 bases align to TRBD1. Germline CDR1 reads LNHNV; CDR2 reads YYDKDF (reference sequence). CDR3 length: 13 amino acids. The CDR3 sequence is CVAMGQGTETQYF. In DNA form, the CDR3 reads TGTGTCGCCATGGGACAGGGTACAGAGACCCAGTACTTC.